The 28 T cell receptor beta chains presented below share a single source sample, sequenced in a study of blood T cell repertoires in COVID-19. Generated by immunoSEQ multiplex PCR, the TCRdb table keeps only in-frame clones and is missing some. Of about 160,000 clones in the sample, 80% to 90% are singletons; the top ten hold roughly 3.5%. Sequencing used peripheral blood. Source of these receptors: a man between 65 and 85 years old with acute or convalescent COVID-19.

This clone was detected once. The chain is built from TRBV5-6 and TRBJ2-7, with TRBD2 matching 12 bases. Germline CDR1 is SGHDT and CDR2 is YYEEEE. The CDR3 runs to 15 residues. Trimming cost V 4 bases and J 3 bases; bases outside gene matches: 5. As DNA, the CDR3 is TGTGCCAGCAGCCCTGCGACTAGCGGGAGCTACGAGCAGTACTTC. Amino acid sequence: CASSPATSGSYEQYF. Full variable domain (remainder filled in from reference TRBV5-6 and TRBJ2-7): DAGVTQSPTHLIKTRGQQVTLRCSPKSGHDTVSWYQQALGQGPQFIFQYYEEEERQRGNFPDRFSGHQFPNYSSELNVNALLLGDSALYLCASSPATSGSYEQYFGPGTRLTVT.

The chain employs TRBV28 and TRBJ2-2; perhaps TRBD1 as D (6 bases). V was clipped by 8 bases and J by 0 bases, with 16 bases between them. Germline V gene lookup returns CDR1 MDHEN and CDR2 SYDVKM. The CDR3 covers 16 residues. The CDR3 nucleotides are TGTGCCAGCTTAGTACAGGGCTATGCGAACACCGGGGAGCTGTTTTTT. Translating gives CASLVQGYANTGELFF.

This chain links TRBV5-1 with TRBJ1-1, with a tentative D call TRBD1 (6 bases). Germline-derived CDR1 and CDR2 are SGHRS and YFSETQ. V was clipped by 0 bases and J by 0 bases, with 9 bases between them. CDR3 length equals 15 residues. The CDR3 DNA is TGCGCCAGCAGCTTGGTGGCAGGGGTGAACACTGAAGCTTTCTTT. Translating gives CASSLVAGVNTEAFF. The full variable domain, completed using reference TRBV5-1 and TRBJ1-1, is KAGVTQTPRYLIKTRGQQVTLSCSPISGHRSVSWYQQTPGQGLQFLFEYFSETQRNKGNFPGRFSGRQFSNSRSEMNVSTLELGDSALYLCASSLVAGVNTEAFFGQGTRLTVV.

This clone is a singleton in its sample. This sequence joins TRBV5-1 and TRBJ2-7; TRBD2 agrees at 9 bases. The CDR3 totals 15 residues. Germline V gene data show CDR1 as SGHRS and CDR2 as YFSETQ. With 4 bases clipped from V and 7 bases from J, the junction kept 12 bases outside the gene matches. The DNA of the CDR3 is TGCGCCAGCAGCACACGTCCGGGACTAGCTGGAGAGCAGTACTTC. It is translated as CASSTRPGLAGEQYF.

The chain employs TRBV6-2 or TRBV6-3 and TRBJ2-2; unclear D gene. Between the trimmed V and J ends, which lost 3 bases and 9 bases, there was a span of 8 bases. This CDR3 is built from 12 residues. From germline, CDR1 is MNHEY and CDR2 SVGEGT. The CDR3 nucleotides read TGTGCCAGCAGTTATCGCGGTAGGGAGCTGTTTTTT. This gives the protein CASSYRGRELFF.

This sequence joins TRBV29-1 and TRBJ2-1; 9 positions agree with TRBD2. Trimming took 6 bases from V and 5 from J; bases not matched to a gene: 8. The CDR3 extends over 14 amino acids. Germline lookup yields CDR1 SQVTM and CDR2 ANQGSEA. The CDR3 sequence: CSVVTSGWDNEQFF. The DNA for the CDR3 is TGCAGCGTGGTGACTAGCGGTTGGGACAATGAGCAGTTCTTC.

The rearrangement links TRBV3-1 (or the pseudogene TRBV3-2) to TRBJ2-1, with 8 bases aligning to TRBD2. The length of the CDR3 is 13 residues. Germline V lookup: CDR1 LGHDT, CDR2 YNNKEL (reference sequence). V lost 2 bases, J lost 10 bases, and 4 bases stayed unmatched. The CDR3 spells CASSQNGGGEQFF. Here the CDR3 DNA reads TGTGCCAGCAGCCAAAACGGCGGGGGGGAGCAGTTCTTC.

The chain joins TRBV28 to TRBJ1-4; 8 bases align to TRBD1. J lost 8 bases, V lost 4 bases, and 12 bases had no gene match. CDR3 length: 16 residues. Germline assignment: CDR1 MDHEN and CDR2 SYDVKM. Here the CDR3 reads CASSWTGRLMNEKLFF. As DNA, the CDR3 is TGTGCCAGCAGTTGGACAGGGAGGCTAATGAACGAAAAACTGTTTTTT. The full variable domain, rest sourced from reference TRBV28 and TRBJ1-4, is DVKVTQSSRYLVKRTGEKVFLECVQDMDHENMFWYRQDPGLGLRLIYFSYDVKMKEKGDIPEGYSVSREKKERFSLILESASTNQTSMYLCASSWTGRLMNEKLFFGSGTQLSVL.

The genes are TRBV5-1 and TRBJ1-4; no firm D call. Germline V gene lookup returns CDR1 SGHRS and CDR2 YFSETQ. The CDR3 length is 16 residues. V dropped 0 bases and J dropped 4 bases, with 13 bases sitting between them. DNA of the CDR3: TGCGCCAGCAGCTTGGCCCCACAAGACAATAATGAAAAACTGTTTTTT. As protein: CASSLAPQDNNEKLFF.

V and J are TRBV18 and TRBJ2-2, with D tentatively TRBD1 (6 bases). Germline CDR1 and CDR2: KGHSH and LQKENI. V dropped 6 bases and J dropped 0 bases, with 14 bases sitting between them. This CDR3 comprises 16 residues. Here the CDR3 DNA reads TGTGCCAGCTCGAATGGACAGCTGGCGAACACCGGGGAGCTGTTTTTT. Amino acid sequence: CASSNGQLANTGELFF.

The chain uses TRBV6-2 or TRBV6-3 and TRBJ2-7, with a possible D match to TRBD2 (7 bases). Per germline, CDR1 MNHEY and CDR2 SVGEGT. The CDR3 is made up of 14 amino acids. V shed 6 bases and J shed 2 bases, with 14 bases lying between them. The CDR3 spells CASSQDGGPYEQYF. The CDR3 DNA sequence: TGTGCCAGCAGCCAGGACGGGGGGCCCTACGAGCAGTACTTC.

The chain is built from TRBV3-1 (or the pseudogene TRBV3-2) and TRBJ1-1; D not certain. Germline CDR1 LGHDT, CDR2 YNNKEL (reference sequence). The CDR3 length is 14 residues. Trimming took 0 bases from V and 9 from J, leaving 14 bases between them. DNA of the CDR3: TGTGCCAGCAGCCAAGATGTACGGTATGCCCAAGCTTTCTTT. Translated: CASSQDVRYAQAFF.

CDR3 in DNA: TGCGCCAGCAGCCAGGAGGGATGGGCCACAGATACGCAGTATTTT. Translation: CASSQEGWATDTQYF. The chain employs TRBV5-1 and TRBJ2-3; D possibly corresponds to TRBD2 (6 bases). Germline assignment: CDR1 SGHRS and CDR2 YFSETQ. V was cut by 4 bases and J by 2 bases, with 14 bases left in between. The CDR3 covers 15 residues.

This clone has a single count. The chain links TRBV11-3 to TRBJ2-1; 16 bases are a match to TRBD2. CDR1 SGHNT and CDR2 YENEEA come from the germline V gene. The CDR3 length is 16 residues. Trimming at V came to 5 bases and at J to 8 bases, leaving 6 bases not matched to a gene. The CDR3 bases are TGTGCCAGCAGCCCCCCCGGGACTAGCGGGAGGGATGAGCAGTTCTTC. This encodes CASSPPGTSGRDEQFF.

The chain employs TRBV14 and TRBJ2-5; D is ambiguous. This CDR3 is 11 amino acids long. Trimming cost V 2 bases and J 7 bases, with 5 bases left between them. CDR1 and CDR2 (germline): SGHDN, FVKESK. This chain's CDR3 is CASSQRVTQYF. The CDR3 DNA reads TGTGCCAGCAGCCAAAGAGTGACCCAGTACTTC. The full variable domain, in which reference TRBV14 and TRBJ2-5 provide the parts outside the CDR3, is EAGVTQFPSHSVIEKGQTVTLRCDPISGHDNLYWYRRVMGKEIKFLLHFVKESKQDESGMPNNRFLAERTGGTYSTLKVQPAELEDSGVYFCASSQRVTQYFGPGTRLLVL.

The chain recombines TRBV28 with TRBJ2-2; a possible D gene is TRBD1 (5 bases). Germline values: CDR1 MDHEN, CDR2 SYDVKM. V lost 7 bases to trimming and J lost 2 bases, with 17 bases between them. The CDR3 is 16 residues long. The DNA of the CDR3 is TGTGCCAGCATTACTGCAGGGCAGGGAAACACCGGGGAGCTGTTTTTT. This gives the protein CASITAGQGNTGELFF.

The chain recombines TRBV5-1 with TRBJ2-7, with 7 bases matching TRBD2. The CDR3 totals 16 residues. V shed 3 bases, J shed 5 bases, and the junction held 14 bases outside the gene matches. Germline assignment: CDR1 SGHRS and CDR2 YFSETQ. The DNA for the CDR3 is TGCGCCAGCAGCTCAGCAGCGGGACCCGGAGGCCACGAGCAGTACTTC. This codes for CASSSAAGPGGHEQYF. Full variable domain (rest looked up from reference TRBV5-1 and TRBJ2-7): KAGVTQTPRYLIKTRGQQVTLSCSPISGHRSVSWYQQTPGQGLQFLFEYFSETQRNKGNFPGRFSGRQFSNSRSEMNVSTLELGDSALYLCASSSAAGPGGHEQYFGPGTRLTVT.

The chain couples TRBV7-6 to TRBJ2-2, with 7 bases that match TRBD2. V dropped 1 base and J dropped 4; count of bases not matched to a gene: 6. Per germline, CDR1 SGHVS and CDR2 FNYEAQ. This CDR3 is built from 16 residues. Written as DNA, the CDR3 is TGTGCCAGCAGCTTAGAACCGGGACTAAGCACCGGGGAGCTGTTTTTT. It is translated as CASSLEPGLSTGELFF.

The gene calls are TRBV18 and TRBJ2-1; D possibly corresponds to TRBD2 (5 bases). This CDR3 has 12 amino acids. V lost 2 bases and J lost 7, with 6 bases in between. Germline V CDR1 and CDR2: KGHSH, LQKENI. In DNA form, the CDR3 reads TGTGCCAGCTCACCAGCGGGTAATGAGCAGTTCTTC. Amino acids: CASSPAGNEQFF.

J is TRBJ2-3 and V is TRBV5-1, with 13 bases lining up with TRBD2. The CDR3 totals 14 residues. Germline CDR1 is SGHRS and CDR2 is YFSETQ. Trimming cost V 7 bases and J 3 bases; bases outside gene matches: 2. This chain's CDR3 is CASRTSGSTDTQYF. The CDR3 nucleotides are TGCGCCAGCCGGACTAGCGGGAGTACAGATACGCAGTATTTT.

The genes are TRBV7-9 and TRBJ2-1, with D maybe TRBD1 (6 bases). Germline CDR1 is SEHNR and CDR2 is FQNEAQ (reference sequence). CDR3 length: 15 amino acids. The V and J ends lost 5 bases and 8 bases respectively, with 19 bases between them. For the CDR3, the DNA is TGTGCCAGCAGCCCCGGACAGCAGATAATCTATGAGCAGTTCTTC. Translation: CASSPGQQIIYEQFF.

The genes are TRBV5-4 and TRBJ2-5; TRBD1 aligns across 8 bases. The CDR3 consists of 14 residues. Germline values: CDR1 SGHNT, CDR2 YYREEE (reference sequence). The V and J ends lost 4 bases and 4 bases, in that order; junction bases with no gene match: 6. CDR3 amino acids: CASSQDRASETQYF. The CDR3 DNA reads TGTGCCAGCAGCCAGGACAGGGCCTCAGAGACCCAGTACTTC. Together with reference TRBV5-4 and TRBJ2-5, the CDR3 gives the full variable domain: ETGVTQSPTHLIKTRGQQVTLRCSSQSGHNTVSWYQQALGQGPQFIFQYYREEENGRGNFPPRFSGLQFPNYSSELNVNALELDDSALYLCASSQDRASETQYFGPGTRLLVL.

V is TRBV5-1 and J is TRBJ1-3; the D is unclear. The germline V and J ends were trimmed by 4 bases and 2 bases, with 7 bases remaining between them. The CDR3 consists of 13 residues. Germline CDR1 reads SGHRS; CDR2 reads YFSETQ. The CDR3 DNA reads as TGCGCCAGCAGCCCCGACACTGGAAACACCATATATTTT. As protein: CASSPDTGNTIYF.

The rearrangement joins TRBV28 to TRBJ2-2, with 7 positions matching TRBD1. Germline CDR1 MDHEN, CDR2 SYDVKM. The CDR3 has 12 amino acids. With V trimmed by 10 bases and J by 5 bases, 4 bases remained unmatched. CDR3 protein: CAISRGTGELFF. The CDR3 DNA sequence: TGTGCCATTTCCAGGGGGACCGGGGAGCTGTTTTTT.

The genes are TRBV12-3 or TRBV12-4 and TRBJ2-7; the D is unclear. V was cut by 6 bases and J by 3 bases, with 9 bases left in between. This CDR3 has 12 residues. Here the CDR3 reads CASSISIYEQYF. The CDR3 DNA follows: TGTGCCAGCAGCATTTCAATCTACGAGCAGTACTTC.

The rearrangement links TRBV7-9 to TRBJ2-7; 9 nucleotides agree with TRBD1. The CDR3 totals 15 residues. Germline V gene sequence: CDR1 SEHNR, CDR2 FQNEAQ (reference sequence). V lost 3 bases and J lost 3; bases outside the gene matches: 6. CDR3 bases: TGTGCCAGCAGCTTGACAGGGGGAAATCTCTACGAGCAGTACTTC. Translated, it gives CASSLTGGNLYEQYF.

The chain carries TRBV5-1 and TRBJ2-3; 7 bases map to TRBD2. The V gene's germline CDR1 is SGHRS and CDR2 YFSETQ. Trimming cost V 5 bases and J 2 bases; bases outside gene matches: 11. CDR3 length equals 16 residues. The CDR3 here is CASRPDGRLVTDTQYF. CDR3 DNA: TGCGCCAGCAGACCCGACGGGAGGCTTGTCACAGATACGCAGTATTTT.

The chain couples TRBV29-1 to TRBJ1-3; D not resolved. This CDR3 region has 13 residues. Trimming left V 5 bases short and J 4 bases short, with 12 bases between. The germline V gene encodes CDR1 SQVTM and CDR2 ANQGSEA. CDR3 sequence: CSVLPPGGNTIYF. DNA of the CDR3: TGCAGCGTTCTTCCTCCGGGGGGAAACACCATATATTTT. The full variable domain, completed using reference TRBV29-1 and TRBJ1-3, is SAVISQKPSRDICQRGTSLTIQCQVDSQVTMMFWYRQQPGQSLTLIATANQGSEATYESGFVIDKFPISRPNLTFSTLTVSNMSPEDSSIYLCSVLPPGGNTIYFGEGSWLTVV.